This TCR beta chain was recorded in a study of blood T cells in healthy people across ages. Findings and limits, study-wide: Higher diversity and more naive CD4+ cells were features of long-lived donors, compared to aged donors. Donor CMV status, an unknown factor, possibly confounded changes in expanded clonotypes.

As to this clonotype: Its matching antigen is unknown.

This CDR3 is 14 amino acids long. Germline V gene sequence: CDR1 SGHRS, CDR2 YFSETQ. Between the trimmed V and J ends, which lost 4 bases and 2 bases, there was a span of 12 bases. A J-beta primer mix and a sample-barcoded 5' primer were used in a second PCR of about 7 to 12 cycles. Carrying 12 random nucleotides, a template-switch adaptor labeled each individual cDNA molecule. From the 5' RACE reads, TCRdb called clonotypes with MiXCR, one entry per CDR3 protein. The sample holds roughly 2 million distinct CDR3 sequences, around half seen once. The chain links TRBV5-1 to TRBJ2-5; tentatively, D is TRBD2 (6 bases). Sequenced material: blood. The receptor comes from a woman in her thirties or forties in good health. As DNA, the CDR3 is TGCGCCAGCAGCCGGGGGAGCCAGCAAGAGACCCAGTACTTC. This gives the protein CASSRGSQQETQYF.